This T cell receptor beta chain is drawn from a study of cytomegalovirus exposure and HLA in healthy donors. Findings and limits, study-wide: Cytomegalovirus association was assigned to 170 or so TCR beta chains.

The primer mix had 60 Vbeta and 13 Jbeta primers. Clones were read by immunoSEQ multiplex PCR, and TCRdb kept only the in-frame ones, dropping some. The sample includes 110,000 or so clones, 74% seen only once; the top ten take just over 2%. The V gene lost 10 bases and the J gene lost 0 bases, with 16 bases spanning the gap. CDR3 length: 15 residues. Germline loops: CDR1 MDHEN, CDR2 SYDVKM. As to this clone: What it recognizes is unknown.

Sequencing input: PBMCs. The sequence came from a human donor in good health. The genes are TRBV28 and TRBJ1-3; D call uncertain. The CDR3 loop is CATQPTAVSGNTIYF. CDR3 coding DNA: TGTGCCACCCAACCCACGGCGGTCTCTGGAAACACCATATATTTT.